These 6 T cell receptor beta chains were sequenced from one sample in a study of blood T cells in healthy people across ages. Combining a sample-barcoded 5' primer with a J-beta primer mix, a second PCR ran for roughly 7 to 11 cycles. Each CDR3 protein is one row after TCRdb ran MiXCR on the 5' RACE reads. The table has approximately 760,000 distinct CDR3 sequences, 25% seen once; the top ten hold under 9.5%. The same sample was also used in a study of T cells of mothers and their children.

Specimen: blood. Receptor source: a boy aged 5-17 years in good health.

V usage is TRBV29-1 and J usage is TRBJ1-2; TRBD1 is a possible D gene (5 bases). The V gene lost 6 bases and the J gene lost 4 bases, with 12 bases spanning the gap. CDR1 and CDR2 (germline): SQVTM, ANQGSEA. The CDR3 has 12 residues. The CDR3 is CSVWGSGYGYTF. CDR3 in DNA: TGCAGCGTGTGGGGGAGCGGCTATGGCTACACCTTC. The whole variable domain, remainder taken from reference TRBV29-1 and TRBJ1-2, is SAVISQKPSRDICQRGTSLTIQCQVDSQVTMMFWYRQQPGQSLTLIATANQGSEATYESGFVIDKFPISRPNLTFSTLTVSNMSPEDSSIYLCSVWGSGYGYTFGSGTRLTVV.

This clonotype has a handful of counts. The chain combines TRBV9 with TRBJ2-1; D possibly corresponds to TRBD1 (6 bases). CDR1 SGDLS and CDR2 YYNGEE come from the germline V gene. The CDR3 runs to 15 residues. Trimming took off 4 bases at V and 4 bases at J, with 15 bases between the two ends. The CDR3 DNA is TGTGCCAGCAGCACTCGGGACATCTCATACAATGAGCAGTTCTTC. Its translation is CASSTRDISYNEQFF.

This clonotype was counted only a few times. The V gene is TRBV6-4, the J gene TRBJ2-3; 8 nucleotides align to TRBD1. The length of the CDR3 is 13 residues. Germline CDR1 and CDR2: MRHNA and SNTAGT. The V and J ends lost 5 bases and 5 bases, in that order; junction bases with no gene match: 3. Here the CDR3 DNA reads TGTGCCAGCAGTACCACAGGGGGAGATACGCAGTATTTT. Its protein product is CASSTTGGDTQYF.

The chain links TRBV7-2 to TRBJ2-2, with 7 positions matching TRBD2. The CDR3 contains 16 residues. J lost 3 bases, V lost 5 bases, and 9 bases had no gene match. CDR1 and CDR2 (germline): SGHTA, FQGNSA. This chain's CDR3 is CASSPPTSRDTGELFF. DNA of the CDR3: TGTGCCAGCAGCCCACCGACTAGCAGGGACACCGGGGAGCTGTTTTTT.

A few counts support this clonotype. One junction end does not reproduce the germline sequence, and a read error may be involved. The V call is TRBV7-7, the J call TRBJ2-2, with 7 bases fitting TRBD2. Germline assignment: CDR1 SSHAT and CDR2 FNYEAQ (reference sequence). This CDR3 is built from 15 residues. DNA for the CDR3: TGTGCTAGCAGCTCGGCTAGCGGGAACACCGGGGAGCTGTTTTTT. Translating gives CASSSASGNTGELFF.

The genes are TRBV2 and TRBJ2-1; D not resolved. The better agreement between TRBJ2-7 and the DNA end casts doubt on the J call. Looked up from germline, CDR1 is SNHLY and CDR2 is FYNNEI. CDR3 size: 15 residues. CDR3 nucleotide sequence: TGTGCCAGCAGTGTTCATTTTGTCGGCACCTACGAGCAGTACTTC. The encoded protein is CASSVHFVGTYEQYF.